Following are 20 T cell receptor beta chains from one sample sequenced in a study of CD8 T cells in ankylosing spondylitis. Study-level results: What seemed typical of ankylosing spondylitis blood was a TCR beta motif built from about eight highly homologous variants.

TCRdb redid the calling of the 5' RACE reads with MiXCR, one entry per CDR3 protein. Of 650,000 to 800,000 distinct CDR3 sequences listed, around 17% are singletons. For these TCRs, the target antigens are not known. Sequenced sample: blood, either unsorted or a sorted T cell fraction (not recorded which). The source is a male donor with ankylosing spondylitis.

Only a few counts were recorded for this clonotype. V is TRBV9 and J is TRBJ2-5; tentatively, D is TRBD1 (6 bases). The CDR3 covers 15 residues. Trimming shortened V by 3 bases and J by 1 base, and 13 bases separated the two germline ends. Germline CDR1 SGDLS, CDR2 YYNGEE. The CDR3 DNA reads as TGTGCCAGCAGCGCCACCACAGGGCCCCAAGAGACCCAGTACTTC. The encoded protein is CASSATTGPQETQYF.

The chain carries TRBV25-1 and TRBJ1-6; 7 bases align to TRBD1. Germline loops: CDR1 MGHDK, CDR2 SYGVNS. Unmatched junction bases numbered 6, after V lost 5 bases and J lost 5 bases. The CDR3 has 15 amino acids. This CDR3 reads CASSRQGVDNSPLHF. CDR3 bases: TGTGCCAGCAGTAGGCAGGGGGTGGATAATTCACCCCTCCACTTT.

This rearrangement joins TRBV5-1 to TRBJ2-1; no reliable D call. V gave up 4 bases and J gave up 6 bases, with 8 bases separating them. The CDR3 extends over 12 amino acids. Germline lookup yields CDR1 SGHRS and CDR2 YFSETQ. This CDR3 reads CASSQSVNEQFF. CDR3 DNA: TGCGCCAGCAGCCAAAGCGTCAATGAGCAGTTCTTC.

The rearrangement uses TRBV27 and TRBJ2-3, with D unresolved. V was clipped by 0 bases and J by 4 bases, with 8 bases between them. The CDR3 consists of 14 residues. Germline CDR1 MNHEY, CDR2 SMNVEV (reference sequence). CDR3 sequence reads: CASSLSGEADTQYF. CDR3 coding DNA: TGTGCCAGCAGTTTATCCGGAGAGGCAGATACGCAGTATTTT.

The rearrangement uses TRBV12-3 or TRBV12-4 and TRBJ1-3; 7 positions agree with TRBD1. The junction had 2 bases not matched to a gene; V was cut back by 6 bases and J by 0 bases. The CDR3 is made up of 14 amino acids. CDR3 DNA: TGTGCCAGCAGGGCAGGGGGCTCTGGAAACACCATATATTTT. This sequence encodes CASRAGGSGNTIYF.

This clonotype was observed a few times. The chain uses TRBV11-1 and TRBJ1-2; D might be TRBD1 (5 bases). Germline-derived CDR1 and CDR2 are SGHAT and FQDESV (reference sequence). The V end was cut by 4 bases, the J end by 3 bases, with 9 bases between. CDR3 length: 13 residues. The CDR3 bases are TGTGCCAGCAGCTCCGCGACAGACTATGGCTACACCTTC. Translation gives CASSSATDYGYTF. Supplemented by reference TRBV11-1 and TRBJ1-2, the full variable domain reads EAEVAQSPRYKITEKSQAVAFWCDPISGHATLYWYRQILGQGPELLVQFQDESVVDDSQLPKDRFSAERLKGVDSTLKIQPAELGDSAMYLCASSSATDYGYTFGSGTRLTVV.

The CDR3 region is CASSPPPGAMNTEAFF. CDR3 sequence (DNA): TGTGCCAGCAGCCCGCCACCCGGAGCTATGAACACTGAAGCTTTCTTT. The gene calls are TRBV5-5 and TRBJ1-1; D gene uncertain. The CDR3 runs to 16 residues. Germline values: CDR1 SGHKS, CDR2 YYEKEE (reference sequence). Trimming removed 4 bases at V and 0 bases at J, with 16 bases between.

This clonotype was seen only a few times. This chain joins TRBV20-1 and TRBJ2-7; 16 nucleotides align to TRBD2. The germline V gene has CDR1 DFQATT and CDR2 SNEGSKA (reference sequence). Unmatched junction bases numbered 17, after V lost 5 bases and J lost 7 bases. The CDR3 spans 18 residues. The CDR3 protein is CSALPPGTGLAGGNEQYF. The CDR3 coding sequence is TGCAGTGCTCTTCCGCCAGGAACGGGACTAGCGGGAGGGAATGAGCAGTACTTC.

This clonotype turned up a few times. The V and J genes are TRBV27 and TRBJ1-5; D is possibly TRBD1 (6 bases). Between the trimmed V and J ends, which lost 7 bases and 6 bases, there was a span of 16 bases. Germline V CDR1 and CDR2: MNHEY, SMNVEV (reference sequence). CDR3 length: 14 amino acids. The CDR3 DNA reads TGTGCCAGCAAATCCACAGGGTGGGGTCAGCCCCAGCATTTT. Protein product: CASKSTGWGQPQHF.

The V call is TRBV7-3, the J call TRBJ2-1; D gene uncertain. CDR3 length: 14 amino acids. V was trimmed by 5 bases and J by 8 bases, leaving 16 bases between them. Germline values: CDR1 SGHTA, CDR2 FQGTGA. The DNA for the CDR3 is TGTGCCAGCAGCCCGGGTCGGAGCACCGATGAGCAGTTCTTC. It yields the protein CASSPGRSTDEQFF.

V gene TRBV18 combines with J gene TRBJ2-1; a weak D match, TRBD1 (6 bases). CDR3 length equals 15 residues. V was shortened by 4 bases and J by 5 bases, with 15 bases between the two germline ends. The germline gives CDR1 KGHSH, CDR2 LQKENI. The CDR3 nucleotides read TGTGCCAGCTCACGAACGGGACAACTCAACAATGAGCAGTTCTTC. Its protein product is CASSRTGQLNNEQFF.

J is TRBJ2-2 and V is TRBV6-1; D gene unclear. The CDR3 runs to 14 residues. V lost 6 bases, J lost 1 base, and 9 bases lay in between. Germline values: CDR1 MNHNS, CDR2 SASEGT. The CDR3 region has the DNA TGTGCCAGCAGGATCGACGGGAACACCGGGGAGCTGTTTTTT. This codes for CASRIDGNTGELFF.

This chain connects TRBV28 to TRBJ2-1; 14 bases fit TRBD2. V shed 5 bases and J 9 bases; nucleotides not matched to a gene: 6. CDR3 length: 15 amino acids. CDR1 is MDHEN, CDR2 SYDVKM, per germline. Here the CDR3 reads CASSPLTSGGGEQFF. In nucleotides, the CDR3 is TGTGCCAGCAGTCCGCTGACTAGCGGGGGGGGTGAGCAGTTCTTC.

This clonotype was counted at least ten times. V and J are TRBV6-1 and TRBJ1-6; D not resolved. Germline CDR1 reads MNHNS; CDR2 reads SASEGT. The CDR3 spans 17 residues. V dropped 6 bases and J dropped 0 bases, with 15 bases sitting between them. CDR3 nucleotides: TGTGCCAGCAGCTCCGTTGGAGGGCGCTCCTATAATTCACCCCTCCACTTT. It specifies CASSSVGGRSYNSPLHF.

The chain carries TRBV6-1 and TRBJ2-5, with 10 bases fitting TRBD2. V shed 7 bases, J shed 2 bases, and the junction held 10 bases outside the gene matches. The CDR3 is 16 residues long. Germline V CDR1 and CDR2: MNHNS, SASEGT. CDR3 loop: CASTQPIAGGQETQYF. DNA for the CDR3: TGTGCCAGCACCCAGCCAATAGCGGGGGGACAAGAGACCCAGTACTTC.

This clonotype was seen a few times. A clone one base away is much larger, so this may be a read error. The chain is built from TRBV11-2 and TRBJ2-1; D is uncertain. The germline gives CDR1 SGHAT, CDR2 FQNNGV. This CDR3 spans 10 amino acids. Trimming stripped 3 bases from V and 9 bases from J, with 3 bases between. CDR3 amino acids: CASSFIEQFF. The CDR3 DNA is TGTGCCAGCAGCTTTATTGAGCAGTTCTTC.

The chain combines TRBV7-6 with TRBJ2-1; TRBD1 aligns across 8 bases. CDR1 and CDR2 from the germline V gene are SGHVS and FNYEAQ. The V and J ends lost 5 bases and 10 bases, in that order; junction bases with no gene match: 13. The CDR3 has 15 amino acids. CDR3 residues: CASSIPGQDNSEQFF. For the CDR3, the DNA is TGTGCCAGCAGCATACCGGGACAGGACAACTCCGAGCAGTTCTTC. Drawing the rest from reference TRBV7-6 and TRBJ2-1, the complete variable domain is GAGVSQSPRYKVTKRGQDVALRCDPISGHVSLYWYRQALGQGPEFLTYFNYEAQQDKSGLPNDRFSAERPEGSISTLTIQRTEQRDSAMYRCASSIPGQDNSEQFFGPGTRLTVL.

This clonotype was counted many times. The chain combines TRBV20-1 with TRBJ2-7; TRBD2 agrees at 9 bases. The V gene's germline CDR1 is DFQATT and CDR2 SNEGSKA (reference sequence). The CDR3 is 14 amino acids. V lost 3 bases and J lost 5; bases outside the gene matches: 8. CDR3 in amino acids: CSASHPSGRNEQYF. The CDR3 bases are TGCAGTGCTAGTCATCCCAGCGGGAGGAACGAGCAGTACTTC.

This clonotype was counted only a few times. The V gene is TRBV19, the J gene TRBJ2-7, with a tentative D call TRBD2 (5 bases). Germline assignment: CDR1 LNHDA and CDR2 SQIVND (reference sequence). The V gene lost 2 bases and the J gene lost 0 bases, with 17 bases spanning the gap. The CDR3 covers 17 residues. In DNA form, the CDR3 reads TGTGCCAGTAGTATAACCTCGGGGTACCCAGACTCCTACGAGCAGTACTTC. This sequence encodes CASSITSGYPDSYEQYF.

The V and J genes are TRBV4-1 and TRBJ2-3; D remains unclear. CDR1 MGHRA and CDR2 YSYEKL come from the germline V gene. V gave up 0 bases and J gave up 3 bases, with 10 bases separating them. The CDR3 spans 15 residues. DNA for the CDR3: TGCGCCAGCAGCCAAGAGCTTAGATCTACAGATACGCAGTATTTT. The encoded protein is CASSQELRSTDTQYF.